This entry describes one T cell receptor (beta chain). The antigen is not known. The record originates from a study of glioma-infiltrating T cells after dendritic cell vaccination. Study details: Samples are from glioblastoma patients in Phase I and II dendritic cell vaccine trials. Monocyte-derived dendritic cells, cultured 7 to 8 days with IL-4 and GM-CSF, were pulsed with autologous tumor lysate. Pretreatment tumor samples came from fresh-frozen leftovers of the lysate-source resection.

Study outcomes and limitations: Longer survival after dendritic cell vaccination followed higher pretreatment TIL content.

The repertoire was sequenced with immunoSEQ multiplex PCR; TCRdb's copy has only in-frame clones and lacks some. In the table there are over a thousand clones, roughly 89% of which are singletons. CDR1 and CDR2 (germline): LNHDA, SQIVND (reference sequence). The CDR3 sequence is 17 residues long. The V segment lost 6 bases and the J segment 9 bases; nucleotides outside the gene matches: 18. The chain employs TRBV19 and TRBJ2-1; 9 bases line up with TRBD2. The TCR originated in a human donor with glioblastoma. Material: tumor tissue, obtained before dendritic cell vaccination. CDR3 nucleotides: TGTGCCAGTAGCGGACATTTCGGTGGCCTAGCGGGAACTGAGCAGTTCTTC. It translates to CASSGHFGGLAGTEQFF. The variable domain in full, with the rest retrieved from reference TRBV19 and TRBJ2-1, is DGGITQSPKYLFRKEGQNVTLSCEQNLNHDAMYWYRQDPGQGLRLIYYSQIVNDFQKGDIAEGYSVSREKKESFPLTVTSAQKNPTAFYLCASSGHFGGLAGTEQFFGPGTRLTVL.